This TCR beta chain was sequenced for a study of radiation and T cells in renal cell carcinoma. Study-wide context: Nephrectomy followed 15 Gy stereotactic body radiation by 4 weeks. General study results and limits: From baseline, blood top tumor clonotypes peaked at 2 weeks post-radiation.

Specified time point: baseline pretreatment blood. Treatment reported: 15 Gy SBRT to primary tumor, nephrectomy 4 weeks later. Serial blood draws occurred at baseline and 2 and 4 weeks post-SBRT. The tumor was a clear cell renal cell carcinoma. CDR1 MNHEY and CDR2 SVGAGI come from the germline V gene. V was trimmed by 2 bases and J by 1 base, leaving 13 bases between them. CDR3 size: 16 residues. The repertoire was sequenced with immunoSEQ multiplex PCR; TCRdb's copy has only in-frame clones and lacks some. In the table there are 120,000 to 150,000 clones, around four fifths of which are singletons. Notes on this clone: Its antigen is currently unknown.

J is TRBJ2-3 and V is TRBV6-5; possible D gene TRBD1, 6 bases. This receptor was identified in a woman between 50 and 59 years old with renal cell carcinoma. This material consisted of blood, taken from a patient whose treatment included radiotherapy and nephrectomy. CDR3 loop: CASSYGGRGGTDTQYF. CDR3 bases: TGTGCCAGCAGTTACGGTGGCAGGGGAGGCACAGATACGCAGTATTTT.